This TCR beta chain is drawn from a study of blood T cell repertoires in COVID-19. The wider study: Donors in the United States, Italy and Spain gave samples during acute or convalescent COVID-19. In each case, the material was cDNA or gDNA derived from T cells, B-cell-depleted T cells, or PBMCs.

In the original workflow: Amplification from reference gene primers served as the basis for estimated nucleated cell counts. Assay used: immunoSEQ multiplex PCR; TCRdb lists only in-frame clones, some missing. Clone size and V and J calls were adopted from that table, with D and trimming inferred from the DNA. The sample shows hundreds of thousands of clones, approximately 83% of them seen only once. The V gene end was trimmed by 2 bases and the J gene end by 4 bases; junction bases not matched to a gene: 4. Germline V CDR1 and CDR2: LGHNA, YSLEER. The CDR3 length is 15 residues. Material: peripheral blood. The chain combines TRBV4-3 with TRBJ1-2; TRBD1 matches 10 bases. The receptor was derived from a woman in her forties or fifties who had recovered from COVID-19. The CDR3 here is CASSQQTGGGYGYTF. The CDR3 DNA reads TGCGCCAGCAGCCAACAGACAGGGGGCGGCTATGGCTACACCTTC.